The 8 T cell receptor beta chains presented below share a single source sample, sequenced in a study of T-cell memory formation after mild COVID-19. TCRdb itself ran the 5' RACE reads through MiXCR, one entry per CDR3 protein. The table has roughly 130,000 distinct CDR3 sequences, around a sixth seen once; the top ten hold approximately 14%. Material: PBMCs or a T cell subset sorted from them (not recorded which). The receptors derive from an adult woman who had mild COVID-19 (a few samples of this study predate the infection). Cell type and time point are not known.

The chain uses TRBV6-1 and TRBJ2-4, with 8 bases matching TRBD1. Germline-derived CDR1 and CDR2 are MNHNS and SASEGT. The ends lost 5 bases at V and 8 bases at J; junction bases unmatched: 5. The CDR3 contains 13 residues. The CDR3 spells CASSQGARDIQYF. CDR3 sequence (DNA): TGTGCCAGCAGTCAGGGGGCCAGGGACATTCAGTACTTC.

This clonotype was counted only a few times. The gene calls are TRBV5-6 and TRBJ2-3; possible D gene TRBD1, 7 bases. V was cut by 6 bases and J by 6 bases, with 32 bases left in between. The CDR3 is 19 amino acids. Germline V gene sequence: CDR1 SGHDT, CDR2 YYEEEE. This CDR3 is CASKLMGSTAQGEADTQYF. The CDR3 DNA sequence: TGTGCCAGCAAACTGATGGGATCCACAGCCCAGGGGGAGGCGGATACGCAGTATTTT.

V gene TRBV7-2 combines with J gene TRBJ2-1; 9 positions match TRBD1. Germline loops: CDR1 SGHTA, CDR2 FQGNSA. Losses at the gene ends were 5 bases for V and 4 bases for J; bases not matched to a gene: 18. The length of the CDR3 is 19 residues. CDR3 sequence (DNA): TGTGCCAGCAGCCCAACACCCCCGCTCGGACAGGGGAGGTACAATGAGCAGTTCTTC. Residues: CASSPTPPLGQGRYNEQFF.

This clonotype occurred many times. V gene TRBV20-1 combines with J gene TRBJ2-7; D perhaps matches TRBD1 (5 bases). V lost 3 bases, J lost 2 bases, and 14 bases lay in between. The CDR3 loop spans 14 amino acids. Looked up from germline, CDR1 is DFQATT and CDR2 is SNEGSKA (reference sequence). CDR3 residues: CSARGRVKTYEQYF. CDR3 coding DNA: TGCAGTGCTAGGGGCAGGGTAAAGACCTACGAGCAGTACTTC.

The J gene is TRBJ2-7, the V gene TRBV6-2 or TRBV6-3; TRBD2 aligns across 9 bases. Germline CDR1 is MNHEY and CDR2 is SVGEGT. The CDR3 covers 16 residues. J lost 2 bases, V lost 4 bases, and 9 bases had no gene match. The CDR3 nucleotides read TGTGCCAGCAGTTCATTCCGACTAGCGGCCACCTACGAGCAGTACTTC. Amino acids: CASSSFRLAATYEQYF.

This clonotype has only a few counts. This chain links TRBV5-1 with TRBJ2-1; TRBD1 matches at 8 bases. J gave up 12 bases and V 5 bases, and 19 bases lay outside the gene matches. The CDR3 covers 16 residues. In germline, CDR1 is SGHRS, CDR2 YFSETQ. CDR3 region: CASRPSTGAGESGQFF. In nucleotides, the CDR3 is TGCGCCAGCAGACCCTCGACAGGGGCTGGTGAGTCGGGGCAGTTCTTC. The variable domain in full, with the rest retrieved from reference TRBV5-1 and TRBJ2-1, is KAGVTQTPRYLIKTRGQQVTLSCSPISGHRSVSWYQQTPGQGLQFLFEYFSETQRNKGNFPGRFSGRQFSNSRSEMNVSTLELGDSALYLCASRPSTGAGESGQFFGPGTRLTVL.

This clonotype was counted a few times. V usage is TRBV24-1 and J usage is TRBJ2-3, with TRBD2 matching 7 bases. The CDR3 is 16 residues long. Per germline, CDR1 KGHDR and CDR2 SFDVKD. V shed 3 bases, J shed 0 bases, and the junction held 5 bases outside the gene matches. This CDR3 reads CATSDTSGGSTDTQYF. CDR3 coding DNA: TGTGCCACCAGTGATACCTCGGGGGGAAGCACAGATACGCAGTATTTT.

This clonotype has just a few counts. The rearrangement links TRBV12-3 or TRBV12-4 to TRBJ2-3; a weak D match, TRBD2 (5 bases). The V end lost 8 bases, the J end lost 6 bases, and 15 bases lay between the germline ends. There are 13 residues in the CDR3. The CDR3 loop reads CASSAERGDTQYF. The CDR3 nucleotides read TGTGCCAGCTCAGCGGAACGAGGGGATACGCAGTATTTT.